This passage covers 2 T cell receptor beta chains from one sample sequenced in a study of cytomegalovirus exposure and HLA in healthy donors. The study ran its PCR with 60 Vbeta and 13 Jbeta primers. Assay: immunoSEQ multiplex PCR; the TCRdb copy retains only in-frame clones and omits some. The table records around 200,000 clones, about 82% of them present only once. The sequenced material came from PBMCs. Receptors originate from a woman aged 50 to 60 in good health and CMV-seronegative.

This chain connects TRBV5-1 to TRBJ2-1, with no clear D. The CDR3 has 13 residues. Trimming left V 4 bases short and J 6 bases short, with 11 bases between. The germline V gene has CDR1 SGHRS and CDR2 YFSETQ. This CDR3 is CASSHGKPNEQFF. CDR3 nucleotide sequence: TGCGCCAGCAGCCACGGTAAACCCAATGAGCAGTTCTTC. Variable domain in full (rest from reference TRBV5-1 and TRBJ2-1): KAGVTQTPRYLIKTRGQQVTLSCSPISGHRSVSWYQQTPGQGLQFLFEYFSETQRNKGNFPGRFSGRQFSNSRSEMNVSTLELGDSALYLCASSHGKPNEQFFGPGTRLTVL.

Remarks on this clone: Other DNA variants within this sample encode the same CDR3. The chain joins TRBV10-1 to TRBJ1-1; maybe TRBD1 (5 bases). V gave up 9 bases and J gave up 4 bases, with 15 bases separating them. This CDR3 has 13 amino acids. Germline assignment: CDR1 WNHNN and CDR2 SYGVQD (reference sequence). The DNA of the CDR3 is TGCGCCAGTCGACCGGGACTTCTCACTGAAGCTTTCTTT. This encodes CASRPGLLTEAFF.